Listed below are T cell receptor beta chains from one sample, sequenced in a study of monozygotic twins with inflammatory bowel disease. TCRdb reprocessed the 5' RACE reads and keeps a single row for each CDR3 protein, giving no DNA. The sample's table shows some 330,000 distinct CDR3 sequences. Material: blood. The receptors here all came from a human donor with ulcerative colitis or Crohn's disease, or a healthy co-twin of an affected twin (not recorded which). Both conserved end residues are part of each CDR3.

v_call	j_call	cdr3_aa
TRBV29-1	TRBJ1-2	CSVGQGINYGYTF
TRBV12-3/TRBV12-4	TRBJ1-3	CASSLTTQGAGNTIYF
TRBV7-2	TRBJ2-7	CASSLGWQGYEQYF
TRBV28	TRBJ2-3	CASSLARSQVFSYTQYF
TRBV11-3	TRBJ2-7	CASSPQGAYEQYF
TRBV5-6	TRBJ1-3	CASSRRGTVGNTIYF
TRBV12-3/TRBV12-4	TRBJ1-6	CASSLWTLDYNSPLHF
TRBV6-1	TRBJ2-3	CASSGQGAATQYF
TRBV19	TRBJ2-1	CASSPGTGYGLYNEQFF
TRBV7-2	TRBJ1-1	CASSPQGSKTEAFF
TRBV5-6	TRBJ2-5	CASSSPGLKQETQYF
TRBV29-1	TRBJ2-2	CSVYQGWVTGELFF
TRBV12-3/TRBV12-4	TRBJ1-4	CASREAGDEKLFF
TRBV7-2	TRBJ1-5	CASSLTPSNQPQHF
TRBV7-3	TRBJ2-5	CASSLTGGPEETQYF
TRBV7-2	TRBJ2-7	CASSLDSAGASYEQYF
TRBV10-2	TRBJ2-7	CASSEYRTYEQYF
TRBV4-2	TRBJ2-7	CASSQDFYEQYF
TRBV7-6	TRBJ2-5	CATTPSGRGETQYF
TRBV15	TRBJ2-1	CATSSVGRAISYNEQFF
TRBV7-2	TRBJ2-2	CASSRSPGSGRTGELFF
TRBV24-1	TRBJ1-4	CATAAGGEEKLFF
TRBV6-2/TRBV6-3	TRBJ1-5	CASSYVGLNQPQHF
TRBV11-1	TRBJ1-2	CASSFSRANYGYTF
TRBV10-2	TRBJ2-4	CASSEINIQYF
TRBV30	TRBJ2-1	CAWRTTWEGSNNEQFF
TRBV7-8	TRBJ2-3	CASSPVRVVVADTQYF
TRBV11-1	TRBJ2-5	CASSHRTRDRGLEKTQYF
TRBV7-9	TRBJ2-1	CASTMTLGQRPNEQFF
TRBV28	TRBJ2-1	CASSTRANEQFF
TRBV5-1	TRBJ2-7	CASSLALAGVGEQYF
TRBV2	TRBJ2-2	CASMVNRETGELFF
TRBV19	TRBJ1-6	CASSMFGRSPLHF
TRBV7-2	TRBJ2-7	CASSLESRYEQYF
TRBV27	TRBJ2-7	CASSPFGQVYYEQYF
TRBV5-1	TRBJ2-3	CASSSAGTSGTDTQYF
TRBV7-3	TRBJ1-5	CASSTAGGRGQPQHF
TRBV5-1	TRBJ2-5	CASSPDSRSGETQYF
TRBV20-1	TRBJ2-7	CSARDPSGVTYEQYF
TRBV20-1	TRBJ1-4	CSARGTANEKLFF
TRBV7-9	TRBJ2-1	CAGFPAGSVDEQFF
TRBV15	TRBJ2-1	CATSIYSISQSVWGNEQFF
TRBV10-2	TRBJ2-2	CASESGSRVTGELFF
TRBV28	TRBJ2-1	CASSLYRDGSYNEQFF
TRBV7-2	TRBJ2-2	CASSYQTGNTGELFF
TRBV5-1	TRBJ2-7	CASSSDRMRHYEQYF
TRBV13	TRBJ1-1	CASSMGARNTEAFF
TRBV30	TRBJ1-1	CAWSSYTDRMNTEAFF
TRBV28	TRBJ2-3	CASSLTSGWYF